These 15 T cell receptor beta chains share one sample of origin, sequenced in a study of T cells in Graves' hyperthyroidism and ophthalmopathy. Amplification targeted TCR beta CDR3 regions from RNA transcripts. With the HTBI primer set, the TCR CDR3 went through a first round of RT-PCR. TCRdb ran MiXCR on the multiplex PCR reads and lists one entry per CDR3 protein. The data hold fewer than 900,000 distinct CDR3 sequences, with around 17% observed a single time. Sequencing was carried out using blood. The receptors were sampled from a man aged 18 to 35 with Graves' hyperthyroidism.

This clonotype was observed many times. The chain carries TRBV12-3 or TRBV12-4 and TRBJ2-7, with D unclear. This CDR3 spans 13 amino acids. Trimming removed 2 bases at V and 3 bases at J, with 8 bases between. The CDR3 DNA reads TGTGCCAGCAGTTTAAAGGGATACTACGAGCAGTACTTC. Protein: CASSLKGYYEQYF.

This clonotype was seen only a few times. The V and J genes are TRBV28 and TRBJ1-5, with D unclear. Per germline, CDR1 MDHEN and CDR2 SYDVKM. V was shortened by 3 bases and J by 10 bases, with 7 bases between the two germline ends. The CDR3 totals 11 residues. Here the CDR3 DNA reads TGTGCCAGCAGTTTGGAGGGTCCCCAGCATTTT. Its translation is CASSLEGPQHF.

The CDR3 sequence: CASSHTTGEGYEQYF. As DNA, the CDR3 is TGCGCCAGCAGCCACACGACGGGAGAGGGCTACGAGCAGTACTTC. This chain joins TRBV4-1 and TRBJ2-7, with D possibly being TRBD2 (6 bases). In germline, CDR1 is MGHRA, CDR2 YSYEKL. Trimming took 3 bases from V and 3 from J, leaving 15 bases between them. CDR3 length equals 15 residues.

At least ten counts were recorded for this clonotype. CDR3 bases: TGTGCCACCGCCGGGCCACAGACCTACTACGAGCAGTACTTC. The encoded protein is CATAGPQTYYEQYF. This chain links TRBV2 with TRBJ2-7; D gene ambiguous. Germline CDR1 is SNHLY and CDR2 is FYNNEI. Trimming removed 10 bases at V and 3 bases at J, with 19 bases between. This CDR3 comprises 14 residues.

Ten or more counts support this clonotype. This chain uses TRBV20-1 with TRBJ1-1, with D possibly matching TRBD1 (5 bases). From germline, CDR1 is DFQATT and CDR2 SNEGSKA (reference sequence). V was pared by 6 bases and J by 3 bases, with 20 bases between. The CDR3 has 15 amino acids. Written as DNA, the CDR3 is TGCAGTGCCTCGTCGCGGAGGGGATGGGACACTGAAGCTTTCTTT. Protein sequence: CSASSRRGWDTEAFF.

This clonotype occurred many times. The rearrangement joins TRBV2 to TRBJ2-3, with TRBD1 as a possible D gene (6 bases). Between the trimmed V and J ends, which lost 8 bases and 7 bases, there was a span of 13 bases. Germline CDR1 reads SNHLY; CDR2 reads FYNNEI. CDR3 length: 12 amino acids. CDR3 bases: TGTGCCAGCGCAGGGGAACAGTATACGCAGTATTTT. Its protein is CASAGEQYTQYF.

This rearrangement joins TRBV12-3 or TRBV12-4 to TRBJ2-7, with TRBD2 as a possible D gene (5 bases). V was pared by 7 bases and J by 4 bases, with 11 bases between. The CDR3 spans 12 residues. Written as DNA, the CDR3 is TGTGCCAGCAATATGGGCGGGTACGAGCAGTACTTC. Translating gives CASNMGGYEQYF.

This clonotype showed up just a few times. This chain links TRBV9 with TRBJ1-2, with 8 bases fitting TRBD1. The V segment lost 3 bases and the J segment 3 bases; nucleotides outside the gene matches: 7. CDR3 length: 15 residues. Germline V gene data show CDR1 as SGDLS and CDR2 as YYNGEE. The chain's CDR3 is CASSAETGEDYGYTF. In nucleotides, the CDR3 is TGTGCCAGCAGCGCAGAGACAGGGGAGGACTATGGCTACACCTTC.

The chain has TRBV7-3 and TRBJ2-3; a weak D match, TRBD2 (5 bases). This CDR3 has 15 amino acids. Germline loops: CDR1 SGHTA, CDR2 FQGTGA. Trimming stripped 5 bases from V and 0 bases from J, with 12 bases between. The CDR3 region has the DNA TGTGCCAGCAGCCCCAGAGCGGCTAGCACAGATACGCAGTATTTT. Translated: CASSPRAASTDTQYF.

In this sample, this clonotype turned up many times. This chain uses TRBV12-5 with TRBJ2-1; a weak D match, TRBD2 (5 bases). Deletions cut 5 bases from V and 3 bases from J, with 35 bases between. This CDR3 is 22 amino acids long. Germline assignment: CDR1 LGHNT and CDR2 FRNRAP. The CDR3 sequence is CASGLILRDRVVGGGFYNEQFF. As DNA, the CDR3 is TGTGCTAGTGGTCTCATCCTCCGGGATCGAGTTGTTGGCGGCGGATTCTACAATGAGCAGTTCTTC.

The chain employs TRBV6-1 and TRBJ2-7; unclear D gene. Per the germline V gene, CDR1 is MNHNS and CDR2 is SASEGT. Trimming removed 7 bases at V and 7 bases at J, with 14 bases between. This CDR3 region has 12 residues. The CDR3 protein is CASTITGGEQYF. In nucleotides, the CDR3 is TGTGCCAGCACCATAACGGGTGGGGAGCAGTACTTC.

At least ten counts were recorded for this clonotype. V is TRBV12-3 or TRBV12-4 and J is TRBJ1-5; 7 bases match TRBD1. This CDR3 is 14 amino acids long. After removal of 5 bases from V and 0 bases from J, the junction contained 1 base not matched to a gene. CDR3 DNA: TGTGCCAGCAGTACAGGGGTTAGCAATCAGCCCCAGCATTTT. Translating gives CASSTGVSNQPQHF.

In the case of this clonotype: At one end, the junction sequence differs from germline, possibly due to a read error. CDR3 sequence (DNA): TGTGCCAGCAGTTCCGGTATACTAGCGGGAGACAACACCGGGGGGCTGTTTTTT. Its translation is CASSSGILAGDNTGGLFF. The chain employs TRBV28 and TRBJ2-2; 11 nucleotides line up with TRBD2. The CDR3 runs 18 residues. The germline gives CDR1 MDHEN, CDR2 SYDVKM.

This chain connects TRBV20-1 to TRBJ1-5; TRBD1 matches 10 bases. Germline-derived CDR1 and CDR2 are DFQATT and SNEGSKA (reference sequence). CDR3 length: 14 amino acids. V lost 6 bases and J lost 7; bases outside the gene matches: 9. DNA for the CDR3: TGCAGTGCCCTTAGGGGACAGGGGAAGCAGCCCCAGCATTTT. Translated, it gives CSALRGQGKQPQHF.

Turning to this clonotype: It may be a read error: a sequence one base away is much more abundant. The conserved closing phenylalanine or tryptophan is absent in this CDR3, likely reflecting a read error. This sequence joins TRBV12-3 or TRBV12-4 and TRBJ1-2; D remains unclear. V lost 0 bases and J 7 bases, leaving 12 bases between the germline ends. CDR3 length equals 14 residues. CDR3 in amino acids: CASSLADLGPGYTL. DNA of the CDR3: TGTGCCAGCAGTTTAGCGGACCTCGGCCCTGGCTACACCCTC.